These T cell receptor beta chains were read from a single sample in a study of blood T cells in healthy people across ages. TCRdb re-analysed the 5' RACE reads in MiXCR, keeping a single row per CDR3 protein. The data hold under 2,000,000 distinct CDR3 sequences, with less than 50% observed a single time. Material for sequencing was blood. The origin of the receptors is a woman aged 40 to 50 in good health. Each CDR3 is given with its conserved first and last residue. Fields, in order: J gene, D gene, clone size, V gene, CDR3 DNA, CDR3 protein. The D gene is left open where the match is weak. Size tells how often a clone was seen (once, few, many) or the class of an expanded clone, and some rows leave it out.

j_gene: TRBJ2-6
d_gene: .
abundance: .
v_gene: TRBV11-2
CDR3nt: TGTGCCAGCAGCTTCAAGTCCCCGGACCCTGGGGCCAACGTCCTGACTTTC
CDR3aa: CASSFKSPDPGANVLTF

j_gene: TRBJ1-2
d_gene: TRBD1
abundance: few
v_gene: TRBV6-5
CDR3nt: TGTGCCAGCAGCCCCGTGGGACAGGGGGACCCCTATGGCTACACCTTC
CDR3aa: CASSPVGQGDPYGYTF

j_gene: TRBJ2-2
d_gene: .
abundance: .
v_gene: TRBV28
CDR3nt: TGTGCCAGCAGTTTGGAAATACTAGTACGGAGCACCGGGGAGCTGTTTTTT
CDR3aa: CASSLEILVRSTGELFF

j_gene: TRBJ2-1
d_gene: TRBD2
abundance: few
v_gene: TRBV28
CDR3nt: TGTGCCAGCCAACTAGCGGACCTTCAGGGTGAGCAGTTCTTC
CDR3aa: CASQLADLQGEQFF

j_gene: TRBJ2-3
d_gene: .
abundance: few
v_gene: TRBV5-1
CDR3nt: TGCGCCAGCTTTACTCCGGGGGTGGGCACAGATACGCAGTATTTT
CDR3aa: CASFTPGVGTDTQYF

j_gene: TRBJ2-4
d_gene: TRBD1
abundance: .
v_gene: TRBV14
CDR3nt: TGTGCCAGCAGCCAAGCAGGACAGGGGAACATTCAGTACTTC
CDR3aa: CASSQAGQGNIQYF

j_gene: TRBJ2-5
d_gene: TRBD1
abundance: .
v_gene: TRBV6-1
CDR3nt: TGTGCCACGGAGAACAGGGGGCAAAAGACCCAGTACTTC
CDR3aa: CATENRGQKTQYF

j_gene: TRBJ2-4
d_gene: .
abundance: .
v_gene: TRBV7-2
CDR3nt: TGTGCCAGCAGCAACGTGGGGATTGGCATTCAGTACTTC
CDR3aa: CASSNVGIGIQYF

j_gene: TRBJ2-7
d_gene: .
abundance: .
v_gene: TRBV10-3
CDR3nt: TGTGCCATCAGTGAGTCGAAAGGCGAGCAGTACTTC
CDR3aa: CAISESKGEQYF

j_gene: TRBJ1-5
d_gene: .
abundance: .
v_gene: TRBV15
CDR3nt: TGTGCCACCAGCAGAAGTACACGGGGGGGCGGCAATCAGCCCCAGCATTTT
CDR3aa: CATSRSTRGGGNQPQHF

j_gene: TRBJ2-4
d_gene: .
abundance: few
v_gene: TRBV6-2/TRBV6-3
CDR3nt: TGTGCCACTCAGCCGGGCGCTGATTCGGGAGAGCAGTACTTC
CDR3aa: CATQPGADSGEQYF

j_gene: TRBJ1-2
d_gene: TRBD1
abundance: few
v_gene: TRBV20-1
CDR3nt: TGCAGTGCCTCGGACAGGGGGCACAACTATGGCTACACCTTC
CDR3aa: CSASDRGHNYGYTF

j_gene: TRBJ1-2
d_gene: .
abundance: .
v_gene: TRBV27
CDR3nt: TGTGCCAGCAGTTTAGAAGGCAGGGGCCTGAGGTATGGCTACACCTTC
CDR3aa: CASSLEGRGLRYGYTF

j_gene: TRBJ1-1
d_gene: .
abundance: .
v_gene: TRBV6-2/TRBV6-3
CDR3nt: TGTGCCAGCAGTTATGGGGGCCAACCCACCTGGGCTTTCTTT
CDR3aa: CASSYGGQPTWAFF

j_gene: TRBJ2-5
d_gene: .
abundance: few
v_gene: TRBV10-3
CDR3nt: TGTGCCATCAGTGAAACAGGGGAGACCCAGTACTTC
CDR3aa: CAISETGETQYF

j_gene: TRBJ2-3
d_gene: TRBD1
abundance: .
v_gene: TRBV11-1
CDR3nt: TGTGCCAGCACCCCGGGACAGGGGGAAGTCGGTGGGCAGTATTTT
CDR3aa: CASTPGQGEVGGQYF

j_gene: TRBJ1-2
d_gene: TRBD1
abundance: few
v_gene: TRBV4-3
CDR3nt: TGCGCCAGCAGCCTACGGACAGGGGCTAACTATGGCTACACCTTC
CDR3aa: CASSLRTGANYGYTF

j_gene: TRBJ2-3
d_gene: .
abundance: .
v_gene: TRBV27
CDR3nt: TGTGCCAGCAGACCGTCCGGGGGCGCCCCTACTAGCACAGATACGCAGTATTTT
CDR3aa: CASRPSGGAPTSTDTQYF

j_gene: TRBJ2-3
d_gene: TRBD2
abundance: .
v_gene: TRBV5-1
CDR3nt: TGCGCCAGCAGCTTGTTCACTAGCGGGGCTCCCACAGATACGCAGTATTTT
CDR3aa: CASSLFTSGAPTDTQYF

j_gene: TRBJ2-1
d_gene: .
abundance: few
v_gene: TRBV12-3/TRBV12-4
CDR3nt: TGTGCCAGCAGTCCCATACGTCACAATGAGCAGTTCTTC
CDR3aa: CASSPIRHNEQFF

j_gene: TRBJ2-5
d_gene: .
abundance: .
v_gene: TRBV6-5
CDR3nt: TGTGCCAGCAGCGACCCCCGGGCCAGTGCATCCTACAAGCAGTACTTC
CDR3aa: CASSDPRASASYKQYF

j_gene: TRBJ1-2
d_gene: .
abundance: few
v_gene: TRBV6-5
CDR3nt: TGTGCCAGCAGTTACTCAGGCGACACTAACTATGGCTACACCTTC
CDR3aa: CASSYSGDTNYGYTF

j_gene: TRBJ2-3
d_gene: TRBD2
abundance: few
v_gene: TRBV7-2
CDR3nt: TGTGCCAGCAGCTCGGGACTAGTCGGGGTAGATACGCAGTATTTT
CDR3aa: CASSSGLVGVDTQYF

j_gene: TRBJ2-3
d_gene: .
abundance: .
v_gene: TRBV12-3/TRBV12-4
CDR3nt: TGTGCCAGCATGCTTAGCAGGGTAGGAGATACGCAGTATTTT
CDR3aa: CASMLSRVGDTQYF

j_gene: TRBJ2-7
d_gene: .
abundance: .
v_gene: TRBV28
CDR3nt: TGTGCCAGCAATCCGGGTAGGGGACGCTACGAGCAGTACTTC
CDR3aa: CASNPGRGRYEQYF

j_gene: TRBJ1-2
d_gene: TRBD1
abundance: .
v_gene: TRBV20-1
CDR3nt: TGCAGTGCAAGAGGGACAGGACCCTATGGCTACACCTTC
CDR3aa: CSARGTGPYGYTF

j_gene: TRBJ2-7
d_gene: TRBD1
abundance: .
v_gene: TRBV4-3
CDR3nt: TGCGCCAGCAGCCAAGAGTGGGACAGGGTGATTACCTACGAGCAGTACTTC
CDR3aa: CASSQEWDRVITYEQYF

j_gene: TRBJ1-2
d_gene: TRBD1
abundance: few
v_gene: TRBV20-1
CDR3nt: TGCAGTGCTTCCCCGGGACAGGGAATTGTGAGCTATGGCTACACCTTC
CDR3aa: CSASPGQGIVSYGYTF

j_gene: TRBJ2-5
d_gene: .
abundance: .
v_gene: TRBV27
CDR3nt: TGTGCCAGGACCCAAGAGACCCAGTACTTC
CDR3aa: CARTQETQYF

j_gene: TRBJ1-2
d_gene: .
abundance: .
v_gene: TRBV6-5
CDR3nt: TGTGCCAGCAGTTACAGGGGGGAGGACTATGGCTACACCTTC
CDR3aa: CASSYRGEDYGYTF

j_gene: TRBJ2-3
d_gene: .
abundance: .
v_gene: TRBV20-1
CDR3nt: TGCAGTGCTAGGTGGATCGGAGGTTACACAGATACGCAGTATTTT
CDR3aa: CSARWIGGYTDTQYF

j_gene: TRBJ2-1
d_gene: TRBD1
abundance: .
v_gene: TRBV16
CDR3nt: TGTGCCAGCAGCAAGGGACAGGGAGGGGACAATGAGCAGTTCTTC
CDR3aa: CASSKGQGGDNEQFF